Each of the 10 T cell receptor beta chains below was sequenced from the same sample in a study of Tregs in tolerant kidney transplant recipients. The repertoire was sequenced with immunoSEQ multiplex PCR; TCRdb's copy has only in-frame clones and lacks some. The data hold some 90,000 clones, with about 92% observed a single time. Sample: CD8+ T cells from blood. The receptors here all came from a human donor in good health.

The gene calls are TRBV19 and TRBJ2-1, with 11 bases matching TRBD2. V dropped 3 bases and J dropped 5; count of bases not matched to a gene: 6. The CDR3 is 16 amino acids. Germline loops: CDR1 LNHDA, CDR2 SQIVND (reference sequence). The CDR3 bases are TGTGCCAGTAGTATTAGCGGGAGGGCCGGGAACAATGAGCAGTTCTTC. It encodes CASSISGRAGNNEQFF.

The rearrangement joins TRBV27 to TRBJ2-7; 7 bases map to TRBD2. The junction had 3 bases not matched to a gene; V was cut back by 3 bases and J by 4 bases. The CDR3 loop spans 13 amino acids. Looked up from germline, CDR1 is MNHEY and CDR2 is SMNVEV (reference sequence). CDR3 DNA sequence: TGTGCCAGCAGTTTTCTGGGAGGGTACGAGCAGTACTTC. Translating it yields CASSFLGGYEQYF.

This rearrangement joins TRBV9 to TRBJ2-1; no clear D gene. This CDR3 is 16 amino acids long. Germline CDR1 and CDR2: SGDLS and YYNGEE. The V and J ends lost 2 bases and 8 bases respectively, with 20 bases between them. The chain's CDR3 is CASSVSGYPPEHEQFF. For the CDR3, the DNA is TGTGCCAGCAGCGTTAGTGGGTATCCCCCTGAACATGAGCAGTTCTTC.

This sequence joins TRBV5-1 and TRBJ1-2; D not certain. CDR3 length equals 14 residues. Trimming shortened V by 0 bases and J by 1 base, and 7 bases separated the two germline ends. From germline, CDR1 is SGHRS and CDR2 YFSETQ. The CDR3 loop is CASSLGHDNYGYTF. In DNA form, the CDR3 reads TGCGCCAGCAGCTTGGGACACGATAACTATGGCTACACCTTC.

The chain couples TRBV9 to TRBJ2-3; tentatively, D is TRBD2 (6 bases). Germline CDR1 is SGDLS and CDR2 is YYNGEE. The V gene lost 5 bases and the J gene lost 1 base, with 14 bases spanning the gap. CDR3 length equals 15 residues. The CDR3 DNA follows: TGTGCCAGCAGGGGGTTCGGGGGACGCACAGATACGCAGTATTTT. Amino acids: CASRGFGGRTDTQYF.

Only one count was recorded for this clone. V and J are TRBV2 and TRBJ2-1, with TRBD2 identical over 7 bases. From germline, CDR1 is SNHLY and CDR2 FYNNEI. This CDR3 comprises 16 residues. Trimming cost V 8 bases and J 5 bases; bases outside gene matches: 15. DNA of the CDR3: TGTGCCAGCCCTGGGGCGCGACTAGCTGAAAACAATGAGCAGTTCTTC. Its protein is CASPGARLAENNEQFF.

CDR3 residues: CASSHGTGVYYEQYF. The CDR3 coding sequence is TGCGCCAGCAGCCACGGGACAGGGGTTTATTACGAGCAGTACTTC. The rearrangement links TRBV4-1 to TRBJ2-7; TRBD1 matches at 10 bases. With 3 bases clipped from V and 4 bases from J, the junction kept 6 bases outside the gene matches. Germline CDR1 reads MGHRA; CDR2 reads YSYEKL. The CDR3 is made up of 15 amino acids.

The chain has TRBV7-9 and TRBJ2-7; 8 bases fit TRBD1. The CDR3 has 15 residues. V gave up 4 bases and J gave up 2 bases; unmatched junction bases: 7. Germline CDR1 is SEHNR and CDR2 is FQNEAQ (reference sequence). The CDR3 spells CASSSAGGSPYEQYF. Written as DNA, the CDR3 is TGTGCCAGCAGCTCAGCAGGGGGCTCCCCCTACGAGCAGTACTTC.

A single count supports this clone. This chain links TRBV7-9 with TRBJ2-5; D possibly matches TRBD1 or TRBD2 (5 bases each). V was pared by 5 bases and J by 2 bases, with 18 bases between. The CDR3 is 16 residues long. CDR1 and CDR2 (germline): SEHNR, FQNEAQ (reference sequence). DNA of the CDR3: TGTGCCAGCAGCATAGAAGGGACGGAAGCTCAAGAGACCCAGTACTTC. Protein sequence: CASSIEGTEAQETQYF.

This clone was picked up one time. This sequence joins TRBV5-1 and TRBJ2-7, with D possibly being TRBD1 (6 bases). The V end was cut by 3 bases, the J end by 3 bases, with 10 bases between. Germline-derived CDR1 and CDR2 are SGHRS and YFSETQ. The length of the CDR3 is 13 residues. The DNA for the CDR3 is TGCGCCAGCAGCTCCACAGGGCACTACGAGCAGTACTTC. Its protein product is CASSSTGHYEQYF.